Given below is one T cell receptor (beta chain) in context. The antigen it recognizes is unknown. Base-call qualities are not available, and no considerably larger clone is one nucleotide away. The sample belongs to a study of technical replicates of blood from a few donors (dated by TCRdb to the late 2010s). According to the germline V gene (reference sequence), CDR1 reads MNHEY and CDR2 reads SMNVEV. The V and J ends are trimmed by 1 base and 0 bases, leaving 10 bases between them. CDR3 length: 15 amino acids, cysteine to phenylalanine. Left in the record is the CDR3 DNA by itself, 45 bases read in frame from the first base. Libraries were made using the immunoSEQ multiplex PCR assay. Sourced from immuneACCESS, this table was stored by TCRdb with only in-frame sequences that have V and J called. A share of the clones is absent; for the studies checked, an unresolved V gene accounts for under half, and the remainder has no known explanation. The sample table lists tens of thousands of clones, around 95% of them with a count of one. Under 0.35% of the sample rests with the top ten.

The clonotype comes from a human donor in good health. Recombination connected TRBV27 to TRBJ2-7; TRBD1 could be the D gene, as 5 bases match. Source material: T cells isolated from PBMCs. The CDR3 reads CASSLFIDSSYEQYF. The nucleotide sequence reads TGTGCCAGCAGTTTATTCATAGACAGCTCCTACGAGCAGTACTTC.